A single sample is the source of the 20 T cell receptor beta chains below, sequenced in a study of blood T cell repertoires in COVID-19. The repertoire was sequenced with immunoSEQ multiplex PCR; TCRdb's copy has only in-frame clones and lacks some. The sample has some 450,000 clones; approximately 90% are singletons. Sample: peripheral blood. The receptors derive from a man between 18 and 29 years old with COVID-19, enrolled during active disease.

Comment on this clone: Relative to the germline gene, one junction end is altered; a read error may explain this. The chain employs TRBV11-3 and TRBJ2-1; 10 nucleotides line up with TRBD2. Per the germline V gene, CDR1 is SGHNT and CDR2 is YENEEA. The CDR3 totals 13 residues. The CDR3 DNA is TGTGTCAGCAGCTTAGCGGGGGGCGATGAGCAGTTCTTC. This codes for CVSSLAGGDEQFF.

The chain uses TRBV4-1 and TRBJ2-1, with 9 nucleotides matching TRBD1. The CDR3 length is 16 residues. The junction had 11 bases not matched to a gene; V was cut back by 4 bases and J by 7 bases. Germline V gene sequence: CDR1 MGHRA, CDR2 YSYEKL. CDR3 DNA sequence: TGCGCCAGCAGCCCGAGACCGGGACAGGGAGGGAATGAGCAGTTCTTC. Its translation is CASSPRPGQGGNEQFF.

The J gene is TRBJ1-1, the V gene TRBV5-1; 7 nucleotides agree with TRBD1. The CDR3 is 18 amino acids. The ends lost 4 bases at V and 0 bases at J; junction bases unmatched: 15. CDR1 and CDR2 from the germline V gene are SGHRS and YFSETQ. The CDR3 sequence is CASSLRLGTDPLNTEAFF. The CDR3 coding sequence is TGCGCCAGCAGCCTCAGACTGGGGACAGATCCCTTGAACACTGAAGCTTTCTTT.

The chain is built from TRBV7-9 and TRBJ1-3; unclear D gene. This CDR3 spans 15 amino acids. Germline V gene lookup returns CDR1 SEHNR and CDR2 FQNEAQ (reference sequence). V lost 2 bases, J lost 0 bases, and 8 bases lay in between. The CDR3 nucleotides are TGTGCCAGCAGCTTACGGTTCGACTCTGGAAACACCATATATTTT. This sequence encodes CASSLRFDSGNTIYF.

CDR3 DNA: TGTGCCAGCAGCCAAGATAATAGAATGGAGACCCAGTACTTC. Its protein product is CASSQDNRMETQYF. The chain is built from TRBV3-1 (or the pseudogene TRBV3-2) and TRBJ2-5; D ambiguous. This CDR3 comprises 14 residues. Germline CDR1 is LGHDT and CDR2 is YNNKEL (reference sequence). Trimming removed 0 bases from V and 5 bases from J, with 10 bases in between.

This clone was detected once. V gene TRBV5-1 combines with J gene TRBJ2-1; the match to TRBD2 covers 7 bases. CDR1 is SGHRS and CDR2 is YFSETQ in the germline V gene. The CDR3 extends over 16 amino acids. The junction had 10 bases not matched to a gene; V was cut back by 1 base and J by 6 bases. The CDR3 DNA reads as TGCGCCAGCAGCTTGATACTAGCGCCCCCCCGCAATGAGCAGTTCTTC. It yields the protein CASSLILAPPRNEQFF.

The J gene is TRBJ2-5, the V gene TRBV7-9; a possible D gene is TRBD2 (5 bases). This CDR3 is 12 amino acids long. V was clipped by 6 bases and J by 5 bases, with 10 bases between them. From germline, CDR1 is SEHNR and CDR2 FQNEAQ (reference sequence). CDR3: CASSRLAETQYF. In DNA form, the CDR3 reads TGTGCCAGCAGTAGATTAGCGGAGACCCAGTACTTC.

The V gene is TRBV4-1, the J gene TRBJ2-1, with D maybe TRBD2 (5 bases). CDR3 length: 15 amino acids. V was trimmed by 7 bases and J by 4 bases, leaving 17 bases between them. CDR1 MGHRA and CDR2 YSYEKL come from the germline V gene. The CDR3 DNA is TGCGCCAGCAAAGTTGCGAGCGGATATTACAATGAGCAGTTCTTC. The encoded protein is CASKVASGYYNEQFF.

On this clone: An end of the junction does not agree with germline; a read error may underlie this. The chain uses TRBV7-8 and TRBJ2-3; TRBD2 matches at 7 bases. Germline values: CDR1 SGHVS, CDR2 FQNEAQ. This CDR3 is 15 amino acids long. This CDR3 is CASSSSSGRTDTQYF. CDR3 nucleotides: TGTGCCAGCAGCAGCTCTAGCGGCCGCACGGATACGCAGTATTTT.

CDR3 sequence: CASSPGYGGRTSTDTQYF. In nucleotides, the CDR3 is TGTGCCAGCAGCCCTGGCTACGGCGGGAGGACCTCTACAGATACGCAGTATTTT. This chain joins TRBV7-9 and TRBJ2-3, with 8 bases matching TRBD2. The germline CDR1 and CDR2 sequences are SEHNR and FQNEAQ (reference sequence). Trimming at V came to 5 bases and at J to 3 bases, leaving 16 bases not matched to a gene. The length of the CDR3 is 18 residues.

The rearrangement links TRBV9 to TRBJ1-4; a weak D match, TRBD1 (6 bases). Trimming removed 3 bases from V and 3 bases from J, with 9 bases in between. The CDR3 runs 14 residues. CDR1 is SGDLS and CDR2 is YYNGEE in the germline V gene. The CDR3 loop reads CASSAGQPNEKLFF. The CDR3 region has the DNA TGTGCCAGCAGCGCGGGACAACCTAATGAAAAACTGTTTTTT.

The J gene is TRBJ2-1, the V gene TRBV24-1, with 9 bases matching TRBD1. This CDR3 region has 15 residues. Germline V gene data show CDR1 as KGHDR and CDR2 as SFDVKD. J gave up 9 bases and V 4 bases, and 9 bases lay outside the gene matches. The CDR3 bases are TGTGCCACCAGTGACTCAGGGACAGGGTCGGGTGAGCAGTTCTTC. Amino acid sequence: CATSDSGTGSGEQFF.

The chain recombines TRBV24-1 with TRBJ2-7, with D possibly TRBD2 on 6 matching bases. The V gene lost 4 bases and the J gene lost 6 bases, with 18 bases spanning the gap. CDR3 size: 15 residues. CDR1 and CDR2 (germline): KGHDR, SFDVKD. CDR3 coding DNA: TGTGCCACCAGTGACCGAGGGGACTCTCGGGCCGAGCAGTACTTC. It is translated as CATSDRGDSRAEQYF.

The genes are TRBV24-1 and TRBJ2-3; D might be TRBD1 (5 bases). This CDR3 region has 14 residues. The V end was cut by 4 bases, the J end by 5 bases, with 12 bases between. The germline V gene encodes CDR1 KGHDR and CDR2 SFDVKD. The CDR3 sequence: CATSDVQGGDTQYF. CDR3 in DNA: TGTGCCACCAGTGACGTCCAGGGCGGAGATACGCAGTATTTT.

This clone was detected once. The rearrangement joins TRBV4-1 to TRBJ2-1; 11 positions agree with TRBD2. Germline V gene sequence: CDR1 MGHRA, CDR2 YSYEKL. The length of the CDR3 is 15 residues. After removal of 3 bases from V and 4 bases from J, the junction contained 2 bases not matched to a gene. CDR3 in DNA: TGCGCCAGCAGCCAGATAGCGGGGGGGTACAATGAGCAGTTCTTC. As protein: CASSQIAGGYNEQFF.

The genes are TRBV4-1 and TRBJ1-5, with D perhaps matching TRBD1 (6 bases). Germline CDR1 is MGHRA and CDR2 is YSYEKL. V dropped 1 base and J dropped 6 bases, with 16 bases sitting between them. The CDR3 totals 16 residues. In nucleotides, the CDR3 is TGCGCCAGCAGCCAAGTACAGGGTGTTCTCGGTCAGCCCCAGCATTTT. This translates into CASSQVQGVLGQPQHF.

This chain joins TRBV4-1 and TRBJ2-1; D is possibly TRBD2 (6 bases). The CDR3 sequence is 15 residues long. The V end was cut by 0 bases, the J end by 6 bases, with 12 bases between. Germline CDR1 MGHRA, CDR2 YSYEKL. CDR3 nucleotide sequence: TGCGCCAGCAGCCAAGATTCCGGGAGTGGCAATGAGCAGTTCTTC. It yields the protein CASSQDSGSGNEQFF.

This chain links TRBV11-2 with TRBJ1-2; no firm D call. V was pared by 1 base and J by 6 bases, with 12 bases between. This CDR3 region has 14 residues. Germline CDR1 is SGHAT and CDR2 is FQNNGV. The chain's CDR3 is CASSLAGGLDGYTF. The CDR3 DNA is TGTGCCAGCAGCTTAGCAGGTGGTTTGGATGGCTACACCTTC.

The chain employs TRBV6-6 and TRBJ2-5; TRBD1 is a possible D gene (5 bases). CDR3 size: 13 residues. V was cut by 0 bases and J by 9 bases, with 11 bases left in between. Germline assignment: CDR1 MNHNY and CDR2 SVGAGI (reference sequence). The CDR3 reads CASSYSGLEAQYF. CDR3 sequence (DNA): TGTGCCAGCAGTTACTCGGGGCTCGAGGCCCAGTACTTC.

This clone was counted between two and nine times. This chain joins TRBV5-1 and TRBJ1-6; D perhaps matches TRBD1 (5 bases). V was pared by 2 bases and J by 7 bases, with 13 bases between. CDR3 length: 15 residues. Germline loops: CDR1 SGHRS, CDR2 YFSETQ. The CDR3 nucleotides are TGCGCCAGCAGCTTTACAGGCGCCGAAAATTCACCCCTCCACTTT. Encoded protein: CASSFTGAENSPLHF. The full variable domain, completed using reference TRBV5-1 and TRBJ1-6, is KAGVTQTPRYLIKTRGQQVTLSCSPISGHRSVSWYQQTPGQGLQFLFEYFSETQRNKGNFPGRFSGRQFSNSRSEMNVSTLELGDSALYLCASSFTGAENSPLHFGNGTRLTVT.